One and the same sample provided the 22 T cell receptor beta chains below, sequenced in a study of blood T cell repertoires in COVID-19. TCRdb's copy holds only in-frame clones and misses some; the assay was immunoSEQ multiplex PCR. Of under 200,000 clones listed, 70% to 90% are singletons. The sequenced material came from peripheral blood. Every receptor here comes from a man aged 35-49 years who had recovered from COVID-19.

V gene TRBV7-9 combines with J gene TRBJ2-5; TRBD1 is a possible D gene (5 bases). V shed 6 bases and J shed 2 bases, with 10 bases lying between them. The CDR3 is 13 amino acids. Germline CDR1 reads SEHNR; CDR2 reads FQNEAQ (reference sequence). The CDR3 sequence is CASRLTEQETQYF. The CDR3 DNA reads TGTGCCAGCAGATTGACAGAACAAGAGACCCAGTACTTC.

This chain connects TRBV11-2 to TRBJ2-7, with 7 bases lining up with TRBD1. The CDR3 extends over 14 amino acids. Looked up from germline, CDR1 is SGHAT and CDR2 is FQNNGV. The ends lost 6 bases at V and 2 bases at J; junction bases unmatched: 7. Written as DNA, the CDR3 is TGTGCCAGCAGGTCCTTGGGACAGCCCTACGAGCAGTACTTC. This codes for CASRSLGQPYEQYF. Full variable domain (remainder filled in from reference TRBV11-2 and TRBJ2-7): EAGVAQSPRYKIIEKRQSVAFWCNPISGHATLYWYQQILGQGPKLLIQFQNNGVVDDSQLPKDRFSAERLKGVDSTLKIQPAKLEDSAVYLCASRSLGQPYEQYFGPGTRLTVT.

This clone was detected once. V usage is TRBV7-2 and J usage is TRBJ2-2; TRBD2 is a possible D gene (6 bases). Germline V gene data show CDR1 as SGHTA and CDR2 as FQGNSA. The CDR3 is 16 amino acids. Trimming took off 6 bases at V and 0 bases at J, with 14 bases between the two ends. The CDR3 is CASSSRGSPNTGELFF. Written as DNA, the CDR3 is TGTGCCAGCAGTTCCCGGGGGTCTCCGAACACCGGGGAGCTGTTTTTT.

The genes are TRBV7-9 and TRBJ1-2, with 7 bases fitting TRBD1. The V gene end was trimmed by 1 base and the J gene end by 10 bases; junction bases not matched to a gene: 9. The CDR3 has 14 residues. Germline assignment: CDR1 SEHNR and CDR2 FQNEAQ (reference sequence). The chain's CDR3 is CASSLVRGGFNYTF. CDR3 bases: TGTGCCAGCAGCTTAGTTAGAGGGGGCTTCAACTACACCTTC.

This clone was seen only once. The chain is built from TRBV2 and TRBJ2-3; maybe TRBD2 (5 bases). The germline gives CDR1 SNHLY, CDR2 FYNNEI. The CDR3 is 13 amino acids. V was cut by 6 bases and J by 12 bases, with 19 bases left in between. CDR3 region: CASSASSVTSQYF. The DNA of the CDR3 is TGTGCCAGCAGCGCCAGTAGCGTTACCTCTCAGTATTTT.

V gene TRBV2 combines with J gene TRBJ2-7, with TRBD2 matching over 10 bases. J lost 0 bases, V lost 5 bases, and 4 bases had no gene match. The CDR3 contains 15 residues. Germline loops: CDR1 SNHLY, CDR2 FYNNEI. CDR3 nucleotides: TGTGCCAGCAGTTCTCGACTAGCGGGCTCCTACGAGCAGTACTTC. Amino acids: CASSSRLAGSYEQYF.

The genes are TRBV7-9 and TRBJ2-3, with D uncertain. Trimming removed 5 bases at V and 4 bases at J, with 16 bases between. CDR3 length: 15 amino acids. Looked up from germline, CDR1 is SEHNR and CDR2 is FQNEAQ (reference sequence). The CDR3 reads CASSLLVNPPDTQYF. In nucleotides, the CDR3 is TGTGCCAGCAGCCTACTTGTAAACCCCCCAGATACGCAGTATTTT.

The V gene is TRBV7-9, the J gene TRBJ1-3, with TRBD1 as a possible D gene (5 bases). CDR1 is SEHNR, CDR2 FQNEAQ, per germline (reference sequence). CDR3 length equals 17 residues. Between the trimmed V and J ends, which lost 7 bases and 3 bases, there was a span of 22 bases. CDR3 coding DNA: TGTGCCAGCACCTCGGGGGTTCGAACTTCTATTGGAAACACCATATATTTT. Translation gives CASTSGVRTSIGNTIYF.

CDR3 in DNA: TGTGCCAGCAGTTACATGGGACAGGGTTATCAGCCCCAGCATTTT. Its translation is CASSYMGQGYQPQHF. This chain joins TRBV6-2 or TRBV6-3 and TRBJ1-5, with 9 bases that match TRBD1. Germline V CDR1 and CDR2: MNHEY, SVGEGT. CDR3 length: 15 amino acids. Germline trimming cut 2 bases from V and 5 bases from J; bases unmatched to any gene: 4.

The chain couples TRBV27 to TRBJ1-5, with 12 nucleotides matching TRBD1. The V gene end was trimmed by 6 bases and the J gene end by 5 bases; junction bases not matched to a gene: 5. This CDR3 has 15 residues. Germline CDR1 reads MNHEY; CDR2 reads SMNVEV (reference sequence). CDR3 in amino acids: CASRPGTGGYQPQHF. DNA for the CDR3: TGTGCCAGCAGACCCGGGACAGGGGGCTATCAGCCCCAGCATTTT.

The chain is built from TRBV10-3 and TRBJ2-1, with D perhaps matching TRBD2 (6 bases). Germline CDR1 and CDR2: ENHRY and SYGVKD. This CDR3 spans 13 amino acids. V dropped 0 bases and J dropped 15 bases, with 15 bases sitting between them. The DNA for the CDR3 is TGTGCCATCAGTGAGTCCAGCGGGTCGAACCGGTTCTTC. Protein: CAISESSGSNRFF.

A few counts support this clone. The V and J genes are TRBV6-6 and TRBJ1-3, with D hard to call. Per the germline V gene, CDR1 is MNHNY and CDR2 is SVGAGI (reference sequence). There are 15 residues in the CDR3. V dropped 0 bases and J dropped 1 base, with 7 bases sitting between them. The DNA for the CDR3 is TGTGCCAGCAGTTACTCGGGCACGTCTGGAAACACCATATATTTT. It yields the protein CASSYSGTSGNTIYF.

The V and J genes are TRBV7-9 and TRBJ2-7, with 10 bases fitting TRBD1. Germline V CDR1 and CDR2: SEHNR, FQNEAQ (reference sequence). This CDR3 is 18 amino acids long. V lost 1 base to trimming and J lost 3 bases; unmatched junction nucleotides: 12. The CDR3 bases are TGTGCCAGCAGCTTAGAAGGTGTGGTGACAGGGGGCTACTACGAGCAGTACTTC. Translation gives CASSLEGVVTGGYYEQYF.

The V call is TRBV7-2, the J call TRBJ2-5; 7 bases agree with TRBD2. The CDR3 sequence is 15 residues long. Looked up from germline, CDR1 is SGHTA and CDR2 is FQGNSA. Trimming cost V 2 bases and J 5 bases; bases outside gene matches: 8. The CDR3 bases are TGTGCCAGCAGCTTAAGTAGCGGGCTGGTGGAGACCCAGTACTTC. As protein: CASSLSSGLVETQYF.

The V gene is TRBV6-5, the J gene TRBJ1-3; 8 nucleotides match TRBD1. This CDR3 comprises 15 residues. Germline trimming cut 5 bases from V and 2 bases from J; bases unmatched to any gene: 5. Germline lookup yields CDR1 MNHEY and CDR2 SVGAGI. This CDR3 reads CASSRTGGTGNTIYF. In nucleotides, the CDR3 is TGTGCCAGCAGTCGTACAGGGGGAACTGGAAACACCATATATTTT.

The chain recombines TRBV18 with TRBJ2-1, with 10 bases matching TRBD2. Per the germline V gene, CDR1 is KGHSH and CDR2 is LQKENI. The CDR3 loop spans 18 amino acids. V lost 5 bases to trimming and J lost 12 bases; unmatched junction nucleotides: 22. In DNA form, the CDR3 reads TGTGCCAGCTCATCAGTAGCCCCGACCAGCGGGGGGGACGTTGGGCAGTTCTTC. It yields the protein CASSSVAPTSGGDVGQFF.

This clone was detected only a few times. The chain joins TRBV5-5 to TRBJ2-3, with D uncertain. CDR3 length: 12 residues. The germline V and J ends were trimmed by 0 bases and 5 bases, with 4 bases remaining between them. The germline V gene encodes CDR1 SGHKS and CDR2 YYEKEE (reference sequence). The CDR3 DNA reads TGTGCCAGCAGCTTGGGGAGAGATACGCAGTATTTT. Encoded protein: CASSLGRDTQYF. Using reference TRBV5-5 and TRBJ2-3 for the parts outside the CDR3, the full variable domain is DAGVTQSPTHLIKTRGQQVTLRCSPISGHKSVSWYQQVLGQGPQFIFQYYEKEERGRGNFPDRFSARQFPNYSSELNVNALLLGDSALYLCASSLGRDTQYFGPGTRLTVL.

The chain combines TRBV5-4 with TRBJ2-3; 9 positions agree with TRBD1. Germline values: CDR1 SGHNT, CDR2 YYREEE (reference sequence). The junction had 6 bases not matched to a gene; V was cut back by 4 bases and J by 6 bases. The CDR3 covers 14 residues. CDR3 DNA sequence: TGTGCCAGCAGCAAACAGGGGGCGGGGGATACGCAGTATTTT. Translated, it gives CASSKQGAGDTQYF.

The V and J genes are TRBV3-1 (or the pseudogene TRBV3-2) and TRBJ2-1, with TRBD2 identical over 9 bases. V shed 4 bases, J shed 9 bases, and the junction held 7 bases outside the gene matches. CDR3 size: 14 residues. CDR1 and CDR2 (germline): LGHDT, YNNKEL (reference sequence). CDR3 amino acids: CASSRAGGPGEQFF. The CDR3 DNA is TGTGCCAGCAGCCGGGCGGGGGGGCCTGGTGAGCAGTTCTTC.

This clone occurred once. The V gene is TRBV3-1 (or the pseudogene TRBV3-2), the J gene TRBJ2-5, with D perhaps matching TRBD1 (6 bases). The germline V and J ends were trimmed by 2 bases and 5 bases, with 12 bases remaining between them. This CDR3 has 14 residues. Germline V gene lookup returns CDR1 LGHDT and CDR2 YNNKEL (reference sequence). CDR3 protein: CASSQSGQSETQYF. CDR3 DNA: TGTGCCAGCAGCCAAAGCGGACAGTCGGAGACCCAGTACTTC.

The rearrangement joins TRBV4-1 to TRBJ2-7; 10 nucleotides line up with TRBD1. Looked up from germline, CDR1 is MGHRA and CDR2 is YSYEKL. V dropped 4 bases and J dropped 4; count of bases not matched to a gene: 7. The CDR3 runs 15 residues. CDR3 bases: TGCGCCAGCAGCCCCATTAGACAGGGGGCATACGAGCAGTACTTC. This gives the protein CASSPIRQGAYEQYF.

This clone was detected once. This chain connects TRBV7-9 to TRBJ2-2, with D tentatively TRBD2 (6 bases). CDR1 is SEHNR, CDR2 FQNEAQ, per germline (reference sequence). The CDR3 consists of 14 residues. Trimming removed 11 bases at V and 1 base at J, with 14 bases between. The CDR3 protein is CAGGQGVNTGELFF. CDR3 sequence (DNA): TGTGCCGGAGGGCAGGGCGTGAACACCGGGGAGCTGTTTTTT.